The 22 T cell receptor beta chains below all came from one sample that was sequenced in a study of read filtering for tumor transcriptome and immune sequencing. The library was built from 400 ng RNA with molecular barcoded adaptors for alpha/delta and beta/gamma chains. One entry per CDR3 protein results from TCRdb running MiXCR on the reads. The table records 30,000 to 50,000 distinct CDR3 sequences, 12% of them present only once. Sequencing input: a population of CD138-negative cells sorted from bone marrow. The receptors here all came from a donor at least 40 years old with multiple myeloma.

In its sample, this clonotype was seen many times. The genes are TRBV12-3 or TRBV12-4 and TRBJ1-1; D gene unclear. V was clipped by 3 bases and J by 2 bases, with 4 bases between them. The CDR3 has 12 amino acids. CDR3 DNA sequence: TGTGCCAGCAGTTTCGGCAACACTGAAGCTTTCTTT. This sequence encodes CASSFGNTEAFF.

This clonotype was counted only a few times. A clone one base away is much larger, so this may be a read error. The chain links TRBV7-2 to TRBJ1-1, with D possibly being TRBD1 (6 bases). Trimming shortened V by 5 bases and J by 6 bases, and 16 bases separated the two germline ends. Germline V gives CDR1 SGHTA, CDR2 FQGNSA. The CDR3 covers 14 residues. The CDR3 DNA is TGTGCCAGCAGCATACAGGGCGGGGACGCTGAAGCTTTCTTT. It is translated as CASSIQGGDAEAFF.

In its sample, this clonotype was seen many times. V and J are TRBV29-1 and TRBJ2-7; possibly TRBD1 for D (6 bases). V shed 0 bases and J shed 3 bases, with 15 bases lying between them. This CDR3 contains 15 residues. Germline lookup yields CDR1 SQVTM and CDR2 ANQGSEA. The CDR3 loop reads CSVEEAAGVGYEQYF. The CDR3 DNA sequence: TGCAGCGTTGAAGAGGCGGCAGGGGTGGGCTACGAGCAGTACTTC.

The sample holds one count of this clonotype. Possible read error: a much larger clone is one base away. The chain couples TRBV11-1 to TRBJ2-3; D may be TRBD2 (5 bases). Germline lookup yields CDR1 SGHAT and CDR2 FQDESV (reference sequence). The CDR3 contains 15 residues. The DNA for the CDR3 is TGTACCAGCAGCCGCGGGTCCACTAGCACAGATACGCAGTATTTT. Translation: CTSSRGSTSTDTQYF.

As regards this clonotype: A much more abundant neighbour one base away suggests this may be a read error. J is TRBJ2-5 and V is TRBV11-2; 11 positions match TRBD1. Germline loops: CDR1 SGHAT, CDR2 FQNNGV. V lost 4 bases and J lost 7; bases outside the gene matches: 5. The CDR3 loop spans 14 amino acids. CDR3 in DNA: TGTGCCAGCAGCTCTGCGGGACAGGGGGGGACCCAGTACTTC. This codes for CASSSAGQGGTQYF.

For this clonotype: The junction shows a germline mismatch at one end, possibly a read error. The V call is TRBV10-3, the J call TRBJ1-6; the D is unclear. The germline CDR1 and CDR2 sequences are ENHRY and SYGVKD. This CDR3 is 13 amino acids long. The CDR3, as DNA: TGTGCCAACTCTCTCGACGGAAATTCACCCCTCCTCTTT. Translation gives CANSLDGNSPLLF.

Only a few counts were recorded for this clonotype. This chain links TRBV29-1 with TRBJ2-3; possibly TRBD1 for D (6 bases). CDR3 size: 14 residues. Per germline, CDR1 SQVTM and CDR2 ANQGSEA. The germline V and J ends were trimmed by 6 bases and 2 bases, with 15 bases remaining between them. The CDR3 here is CSVLVQGYTDTQYF. In DNA, the CDR3 is TGCAGCGTCCTGGTCCAGGGGTACACAGATACGCAGTATTTT.

This clonotype was counted at least ten times. J is TRBJ2-7 and V is TRBV20-1, with 10 bases matching TRBD2. The germline V gene encodes CDR1 DFQATT and CDR2 SNEGSKA (reference sequence). The CDR3 loop spans 15 amino acids. Trimming took 3 bases from V and 2 from J; bases not matched to a gene: 7. CDR3 nucleotides: TGCAGTGCTAGTCAACTAGCGGGGATCGCCTACGAGCAGTACTTC. It is translated as CSASQLAGIAYEQYF.

This clonotype came up many times. The J gene is TRBJ2-7, the V gene TRBV6-1; D ambiguous. CDR1 is MNHNS and CDR2 is SASEGT in the germline V gene. The V end lost 5 bases, the J end lost 1 base, and 12 bases lay between the germline ends. The CDR3 loop spans 14 amino acids. For the CDR3, the DNA is TGTGCCAGCAGTAGTAGCACAGCGTCCTACGAGCAGTACTTC. Encoded protein: CASSSSTASYEQYF.

This clonotype showed up many times. The CDR3 DNA reads as TGTGCCAGCAGCGGGGGTCCCATGGGGTACGAGCAGTACTTC. Amino acid sequence: CASSGGPMGYEQYF. V gene TRBV9 combines with J gene TRBJ2-7, with D unclear. The germline gives CDR1 SGDLS, CDR2 YYNGEE. V shed 3 bases and J shed 4 bases, with 14 bases lying between them. This CDR3 has 14 residues. Looking up the rest from reference TRBV9 and TRBJ2-7 gives the full variable domain: DSGVTQTPKHLITATGQRVTLRCSPRSGDLSVYWYQQSLDQGLQFLIQYYNGEERAKGNILERFSAQQFPDLHSELNLSSLELGDSALYFCASSGGPMGYEQYFGPGTRLTVT.

The table lists this clonotype with a few counts. The rearrangement uses TRBV27 and TRBJ2-3, with 10 positions matching TRBD2. The CDR3 has 17 amino acids. Trimming cost V 2 bases and J 2 bases; bases outside gene matches: 7. Germline V gene sequence: CDR1 MNHEY, CDR2 SMNVEV (reference sequence). The CDR3 region is CASSLLAGAPSTDTQYF. The CDR3 DNA reads as TGTGCCAGCAGTTTACTAGCGGGGGCACCCTCCACAGATACGCAGTATTTT.

This clonotype was seen a handful of times. V gene TRBV11-3 combines with J gene TRBJ2-3; D call uncertain. The V end lost 5 bases, the J end lost 7 bases, and 13 bases lay between the germline ends. The germline CDR1 and CDR2 sequences are SGHNT and YENEEA. This CDR3 region has 13 residues. For the CDR3, the DNA is TGTGCCAGCAGCCCGACACCGGTCCATACGCAGTATTTT. It codes for CASSPTPVHTQYF.

Comment on this clonotype: This clone may be a read error of a much larger clone one base away. CDR3 residues: CASGLNEQFF. The CDR3 DNA sequence: TGTGCCAGCGGCCTCAATGAGCAGTTCTTC. This chain joins TRBV7-9 and TRBJ2-1; no definite D call. The CDR3 extends over 10 amino acids. The V and J ends lost 8 bases and 6 bases respectively, with 5 bases between them. The germline gives CDR1 SEHNR, CDR2 FQNEAQ (reference sequence).

This clonotype was seen at least ten times. CDR3 sequence (DNA): TGTGCTAGTGGTTTAGGGACAGCCACAGATACGCAGTATTTT. Residues: CASGLGTATDTQYF. This chain links TRBV12-5 with TRBJ2-3, with 7 bases identical to TRBD1. V shed 3 bases, J shed 2 bases, and the junction held 2 bases outside the gene matches. From germline, CDR1 is LGHNT and CDR2 FRNRAP. CDR3 size: 14 residues. Together with reference TRBV12-5 and TRBJ2-3, the CDR3 gives the full variable domain: DARVTQTPRHKVTEMGQEVTMRCQPILGHNTVFWYRQTMMQGLELLAYFRNRAPLDDSGMPKDRFSAEMPDATLATLKIQPSEPRDSAVYFCASGLGTATDTQYFGPGTRLTVL.

This clonotype was recorded at least ten times. The V gene is TRBV5-1, the J gene TRBJ2-7; D gene unclear. V was clipped by 0 bases and J by 6 bases, with 19 bases between them. CDR3 size: 16 residues. CDR1 and CDR2 (germline): SGHRS, YFSETQ. The CDR3 DNA reads as TGCGCCAGCAGCTTGGCCCCGGGTCAAATCAACTCCGAGCAGTACTTC. It codes for CASSLAPGQINSEQYF. The full variable domain, completed using reference TRBV5-1 and TRBJ2-7, is KAGVTQTPRYLIKTRGQQVTLSCSPISGHRSVSWYQQTPGQGLQFLFEYFSETQRNKGNFPGRFSGRQFSNSRSEMNVSTLELGDSALYLCASSLAPGQINSEQYFGPGTRLTVT.

In its sample, this clonotype was seen many times. V is TRBV9 and J is TRBJ2-7, with 10 bases fitting TRBD1. In germline, CDR1 is SGDLS, CDR2 YYNGEE. The CDR3 covers 16 residues. The trim removed 3 bases at V and 1 base at J, leaving 7 bases unmatched. The CDR3 is CASSDRRTGGSYEQYF. CDR3 DNA sequence: TGTGCCAGCAGCGACCGACGGACAGGGGGGTCCTACGAGCAGTACTTC.

The sample holds many counts of this clonotype. This chain links TRBV4-1 with TRBJ2-7; D remains unclear. Looked up from germline, CDR1 is MGHRA and CDR2 is YSYEKL. The CDR3 spans 15 residues. V lost 2 bases, J lost 0 bases, and 11 bases lay in between. CDR3 sequence (DNA): TGCGCCAGCAGCCAAACGGACGGACCCTCCTACGAGCAGTACTTC. This gives the protein CASSQTDGPSYEQYF.

This clonotype was seen repeatedly, ten times or more. The V gene is TRBV29-1, the J gene TRBJ1-1; no firm D call. Germline V gives CDR1 SQVTM, CDR2 ANQGSEA. V was trimmed by 4 bases and J by 2 bases, leaving 14 bases between them. The CDR3 runs 14 residues. Written as DNA, the CDR3 is TGCAGCGTTGTCCTTCGAGGCGGCAACACTGAAGCTTTCTTT. It translates to CSVVLRGGNTEAFF. The entire variable domain, with the rest obtained from reference TRBV29-1 and TRBJ1-1, is as follows: SAVISQKPSRDICQRGTSLTIQCQVDSQVTMMFWYRQQPGQSLTLIATANQGSEATYESGFVIDKFPISRPNLTFSTLTVSNMSPEDSSIYLCSVVLRGGNTEAFFGQGTRLTVV.

Turning to this clonotype: The CDR3 ends on some other residue instead of the conserved phenylalanine or tryptophan, so this is likely a read error. The CDR3 spells CATTPGGAAKNIQYL. The CDR3 DNA sequence: TGTGCCACCACTCCCGGGGGGGCGGCCAAAAACATTCAGTACCTC. The chain is built from TRBV15 and TRBJ2-4, with 8 bases fitting TRBD2. The CDR3 runs 15 residues. In germline, CDR1 is LNHNV, CDR2 YYDKDF (reference sequence). After removal of 7 bases from V and 1 base from J, the junction contained 6 bases not matched to a gene.

This clonotype has a count of ten or more. This rearrangement joins TRBV12-3 or TRBV12-4 to TRBJ1-5, with D unresolved. Trimming removed 6 bases at V and 5 bases at J, with 8 bases between. The CDR3 is 12 amino acids. In DNA, the CDR3 is TGTGCCAGCAGCTACAGAGATCAGCCCCAGCATTTT. It codes for CASSYRDQPQHF.

With regard to this clonotype: A much larger clone is a single base away; this may be a read error. The rearrangement links TRBV11-2 to TRBJ2-1; 8 bases agree with TRBD2. This CDR3 comprises 16 residues. Germline CDR1 and CDR2: SGHAT and FQNNGV. CDR3 coding DNA: TGTGCCAGCAGCTTAGATCCACTAGCGGCCCACAATGCGCAGTTCTTC. Translated, it gives CASSLDPLAAHNAQFF.

Points on this clonotype: A junction end diverges from the germline sequence, so it may reflect a read error. The V gene is TRBV4-1, the J gene TRBJ2-1; TRBD2 might be the D (5 bases). Per germline, CDR1 MGHRA and CDR2 YSYEKL. The CDR3 is 17 residues long. The CDR3 here is CASSPGLSGSSSNEQSF. CDR3 nucleotide sequence: TGCGCCAGCAGCCCGGGCCTAAGCGGAAGCTCCTCCAATGAGCAGTCCTTC.